This entry lists 24 T cell receptor beta chains sequenced from one sample in a study of blood T cell repertoires in COVID-19. Profiling relied on immunoSEQ multiplex PCR, and the TCRdb table lists in-frame clones only, not all of them. The sample records hundreds of thousands of clones, roughly nine tenths being singletons. The sequencing sample was made of PBMCs or T cells enriched from blood (not recorded which). These receptor sequences come from a man in his fifties or sixties who had recovered from COVID-19.

This clone was seen just once. The chain employs TRBV2 and TRBJ2-1; 8 bases line up with TRBD1. Germline CDR1 is SNHLY and CDR2 is FYNNEI. Trimming took 6 bases from V and 4 from J; bases not matched to a gene: 8. The CDR3 loop spans 15 amino acids. CDR3 bases: TGTGCCAGCAGAGCAGACAGGGGTAGGTACAATGAGCAGTTCTTC. Its translation: CASRADRGRYNEQFF. The complete variable domain, with remaining parts taken from reference TRBV2 and TRBJ2-1, reads EPEVTQTPSHQVTQMGQEVILRCVPISNHLYFYWYRQILGQKVEFLVSFYNNEISEKSEIFDDQFSVERPDGSNFTLKIRSTKLEDSAMYFCASRADRGRYNEQFFGPGTRLTVL.

The chain links TRBV6-5 to TRBJ2-1; TRBD1 matches 7 bases. CDR3 length: 15 amino acids. The J segment lost 6 bases and the V segment lost 1 base, leaving 6 bases of the junction unmatched. Germline values: CDR1 MNHEY, CDR2 SVGAGI. The CDR3 bases are TGTGCCAGCAGTTACTTTAGGACAGGTCGCAATGAGCAGTTCTTC. Protein sequence: CASSYFRTGRNEQFF.

The chain joins TRBV18 to TRBJ1-4; 9 nucleotides match TRBD1. CDR3 length: 17 residues. Germline V gives CDR1 KGHSH, CDR2 LQKENI. With 5 bases clipped from V and 5 bases from J, the junction kept 12 bases outside the gene matches. CDR3 residues: CASSKPGQGRRNEKLFF. The CDR3 DNA reads as TGTGCCAGCTCAAAACCGGGACAGGGTAGGCGAAATGAAAAACTGTTTTTT.

The chain uses TRBV6-5 and TRBJ1-2, with 7 nucleotides matching TRBD1. The CDR3 runs 15 residues. Germline V gene lookup returns CDR1 MNHEY and CDR2 SVGAGI. Unmatched junction bases numbered 20, after V lost 11 bases and J lost 8 bases. CDR3: CAGPRGDSGLWGYTF. The CDR3 DNA follows: TGTGCCGGACCGAGGGGGGACAGCGGACTATGGGGCTACACCTTC.

This sequence joins TRBV4-2 and TRBJ2-1; 8 nucleotides agree with TRBD1. The CDR3 is 15 amino acids. V shed 0 bases, J shed 7 bases, and the junction held 5 bases outside the gene matches. Germline CDR1 reads LGHNA; CDR2 reads YNFKEQ. CDR3 in DNA: TGTGCCAGCAGCCAAGACAGGGGGCCAGGAAATGAGCAGTTCTTC. Translation: CASSQDRGPGNEQFF.

This rearrangement joins TRBV6-5 to TRBJ2-1, with D possibly being TRBD1 (6 bases). This CDR3 region has 14 residues. Trimming stripped 6 bases from V and 4 bases from J, with 13 bases between. The germline CDR1 and CDR2 sequences are MNHEY and SVGAGI. CDR3 sequence reads: CASRNSDRYNEQFF. As DNA, the CDR3 is TGTGCCAGCAGGAACTCGGACAGATACAATGAGCAGTTCTTC.

The V and J genes are TRBV27 and TRBJ1-5, with 7 bases aligning to TRBD1. V shed 8 bases, J shed 6 bases, and the junction held 10 bases outside the gene matches. The CDR3 runs 14 residues. Per germline, CDR1 MNHEY and CDR2 SMNVEV (reference sequence). CDR3 sequence: CASSPGQERQPQHF. For the CDR3, the DNA is TGTGCCAGCTCGCCTGGACAGGAGCGTCAGCCCCAGCATTTT.

The chain has TRBV18 and TRBJ1-5; 10 bases fit TRBD1. Looked up from germline, CDR1 is KGHSH and CDR2 is LQKENI. The CDR3 covers 22 residues. The V gene end was trimmed by 3 bases and the J gene end by 2 bases; junction bases not matched to a gene: 22. The CDR3 spells CASSPPGQGKLWRDGGNQPQHF. The CDR3 region has the DNA TGTGCCAGCTCACCGCCGGGACAGGGGAAACTATGGAGGGATGGGGGCAATCAGCCCCAGCATTTT.

The rearrangement links TRBV4-2 to TRBJ2-1; 7 nucleotides agree with TRBD2. This CDR3 has 15 residues. Germline-derived CDR1 and CDR2 are LGHNA and YNFKEQ. Unmatched junction bases numbered 9, after V lost 0 bases and J lost 10 bases. Here the CDR3 DNA reads TGTGCCAGCAGCCAAGATGGGGACTATCCTAAGGAGCAGTTCTTC. This gives the protein CASSQDGDYPKEQFF.

V and J are TRBV28 and TRBJ1-3, with D perhaps matching TRBD1 (6 bases). The CDR3 consists of 13 residues. With 7 bases removed from V and 4 bases from J, the gap between germline ends came to 11 bases. Per the germline V gene, CDR1 is MDHEN and CDR2 is SYDVKM. Here the CDR3 reads CASNWGLGNTIYF. The CDR3, as DNA: TGTGCCAGCAATTGGGGGCTCGGAAACACCATATATTTT. Filled out from reference TRBV28 and TRBJ1-3, the complete variable domain reads DVKVTQSSRYLVKRTGEKVFLECVQDMDHENMFWYRQDPGLGLRLIYFSYDVKMKEKGDIPEGYSVSREKKERFSLILESASTNQTSMYLCASNWGLGNTIYFGEGSWLTVV.

This chain joins TRBV6-4 and TRBJ1-5, with TRBD1 identical over 7 bases. This CDR3 is 14 amino acids long. The trim removed 5 bases at V and 5 bases at J, leaving 6 bases unmatched. Per the germline V gene, CDR1 is MRHNA and CDR2 is SNTAGT. The CDR3 sequence: CASSIQGLHQPQHF. The DNA for the CDR3 is TGTGCCAGCAGTATACAGGGGTTGCATCAGCCCCAGCATTTT.

This chain connects TRBV18 to TRBJ2-1, with TRBD1 identical over 7 bases. CDR1 and CDR2 (germline): KGHSH, LQKENI. Trimming removed 3 bases from V and 5 bases from J; junction bases left unmatched: 7. This CDR3 contains 15 residues. CDR3 in DNA: TGTGCCAGCTCACCCGTACAGGGGTTTAACAATGAGCAGTTCTTC. Its translation: CASSPVQGFNNEQFF. Together with reference TRBV18 and TRBJ2-1, the CDR3 gives the full variable domain: NAGVMQNPRHLVRRRGQEARLRCSPMKGHSHVYWYRQLPEEGLKFMVYLQKENIIDESGMPKERFSAEFPKEGPSILRIQQVVRGDSAAYFCASSPVQGFNNEQFFGPGTRLTVL.

The rearrangement links TRBV5-1 to TRBJ2-3; 10 bases align to TRBD1. Unmatched junction bases numbered 5, after V lost 4 bases and J lost 3 bases. This CDR3 has 15 amino acids. CDR1 is SGHRS and CDR2 is YFSETQ in the germline V gene. CDR3 sequence (DNA): TGCGCCAGCAGCCCGGGACAGGGGATAACAGATACGCAGTATTTT. Protein sequence: CASSPGQGITDTQYF.

The CDR3, as DNA: TGCGCCAGCAGCACCGGTGGAGAGCGTGGCTACACCTTC. Translating it yields CASSTGGERGYTF. The rearrangement uses TRBV5-1 and TRBJ1-2, with D uncertain. Germline-derived CDR1 and CDR2 are SGHRS and YFSETQ. V was clipped by 4 bases and J by 7 bases, with 14 bases between them. The CDR3 covers 13 residues. Full variable domain (remainder filled in from reference TRBV5-1 and TRBJ1-2): KAGVTQTPRYLIKTRGQQVTLSCSPISGHRSVSWYQQTPGQGLQFLFEYFSETQRNKGNFPGRFSGRQFSNSRSEMNVSTLELGDSALYLCASSTGGERGYTFGSGTRLTVV.

V usage is TRBV19 and J usage is TRBJ2-5; TRBD2 matches 9 bases. Germline V gene data show CDR1 as LNHDA and CDR2 as SQIVND (reference sequence). This CDR3 has 16 residues. V shed 4 bases, J shed 4 bases, and the junction held 10 bases outside the gene matches. The CDR3 nucleotides are TGTGCCAGTAGTAATTATGGTAGCGGGGGCCCAGAGACCCAGTACTTC. Translated: CASSNYGSGGPETQYF.

As DNA, the CDR3 is TGTGCCAGCAGCGAACCGGGACAGCCCCGCTCCTACGAGCAGTACTTC. Residues: CASSEPGQPRSYEQYF. This chain joins TRBV6-1 and TRBJ2-7, with 7 bases that match TRBD1. The germline gives CDR1 MNHNS, CDR2 SASEGT. This CDR3 spans 16 amino acids. V trimming: 6 bases; J trimming: 0 bases; junction bases outside the gene matches: 11.

This clone was seen only once. This chain joins TRBV11-2 and TRBJ2-2; D may be TRBD1 (6 bases). Germline values: CDR1 SGHAT, CDR2 FQNNGV. The CDR3 is 14 residues long. V was clipped by 5 bases and J by 6 bases, with 13 bases between them. The CDR3 sequence: CASSTNRDPGELFF. CDR3 DNA: TGTGCCAGCAGCACCAACAGGGATCCCGGGGAGCTGTTTTTT.

In this sample, this clone turned up once. The chain links TRBV5-4 to TRBJ2-2, with D perhaps matching TRBD2 (5 bases). The germline V and J ends were trimmed by 5 bases and 0 bases, with 14 bases remaining between them. The CDR3 sequence is 16 residues long. Germline CDR1 is SGHNT and CDR2 is YYREEE (reference sequence). CDR3 DNA: TGTGCCAGCAGGCCCAAAGGACTGTCGAACACCGGGGAGCTGTTTTTT. It translates to CASRPKGLSNTGELFF.

The V gene is TRBV25-1, the J gene TRBJ2-7; 9 bases are a match to TRBD1. CDR1 and CDR2 from the germline V gene are MGHDK and SYGVNS. With 6 bases clipped from V and 6 bases from J, the junction kept 12 bases outside the gene matches. The CDR3 extends over 15 amino acids. The CDR3 protein is CASSSGPGQGFEQYF. CDR3 sequence (DNA): TGTGCCAGCAGCTCGGGACCGGGACAGGGCTTCGAGCAGTACTTC.

The CDR3 DNA reads as TGCGCCAGCAGCTCCTCTAATAGCGGGTTGTACCAAGAGACCCAGTACTTC. As protein: CASSSSNSGLYQETQYF. The chain couples TRBV5-1 to TRBJ2-5; TRBD2 agrees at 7 bases. Germline V gene lookup returns CDR1 SGHRS and CDR2 YFSETQ. V lost 3 bases and J lost 0; bases outside the gene matches: 11. This CDR3 comprises 17 residues.

Here the CDR3 DNA reads TGTGCCAGCAGGGACAAGACATATAGCAATCAGCCCCAGCATTTT. Translated, it gives CASRDKTYSNQPQHF. The chain combines TRBV6-5 with TRBJ1-5, with D possibly being TRBD1 (5 bases). Trimming took 6 bases from V and 0 from J, leaving 12 bases between them. The CDR3 runs 15 residues. Germline assignment: CDR1 MNHEY and CDR2 SVGAGI.

CDR3 protein: CASSPQRGGLYEQYF. CDR3 sequence (DNA): TGTGCCAGCAGCCCACAGCGGGGGGGCCTCTACGAGCAGTACTTC. This sequence joins TRBV9 and TRBJ2-7, with 10 bases matching TRBD2. The germline gives CDR1 SGDLS, CDR2 YYNGEE. Losses at the gene ends were 4 bases for V and 3 bases for J; bases not matched to a gene: 7. The CDR3 has 15 residues.

The rearrangement joins TRBV14 to TRBJ2-1; TRBD1 matches at 8 bases. Germline-derived CDR1 and CDR2 are SGHDN and FVKESK. The CDR3 sequence is 17 residues long. Germline trimming cut 2 bases from V and 7 bases from J; bases unmatched to any gene: 13. The CDR3 bases are TGTGCCAGCAGCCAACCCTATGGACAGGGAAGGTGGAATGAGCAGTTCTTC. It yields the protein CASSQPYGQGRWNEQFF. Using reference TRBV14 and TRBJ2-1 for the parts outside the CDR3, the full variable domain is EAGVTQFPSHSVIEKGQTVTLRCDPISGHDNLYWYRRVMGKEIKFLLHFVKESKQDESGMPNNRFLAERTGGTYSTLKVQPAELEDSGVYFCASSQPYGQGRWNEQFFGPGTRLTVL.

The rearrangement links TRBV24-1 to TRBJ1-5; D not certain. The CDR3 extends over 17 amino acids. Trimming shortened V by 4 bases and J by 10 bases, and 25 bases separated the two germline ends. The germline V gene encodes CDR1 KGHDR and CDR2 SFDVKD. This CDR3 is CATSDRNGPAGRRPQHF. The CDR3 nucleotides are TGTGCCACCAGTGACCGAAACGGACCGGCGGGAAGACGCCCCCAGCATTTT.